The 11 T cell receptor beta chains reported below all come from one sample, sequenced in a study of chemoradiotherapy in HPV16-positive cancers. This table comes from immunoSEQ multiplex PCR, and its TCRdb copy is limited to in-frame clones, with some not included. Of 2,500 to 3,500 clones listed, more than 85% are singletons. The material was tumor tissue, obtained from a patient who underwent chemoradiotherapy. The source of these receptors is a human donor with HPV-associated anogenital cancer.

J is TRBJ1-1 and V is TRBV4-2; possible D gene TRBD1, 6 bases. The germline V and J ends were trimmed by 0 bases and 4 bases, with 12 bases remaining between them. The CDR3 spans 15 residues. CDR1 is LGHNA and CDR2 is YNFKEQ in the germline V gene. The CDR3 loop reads CASSQDGGARTEAFF. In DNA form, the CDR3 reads TGTGCCAGCAGCCAAGATGGGGGGGCGCGCACTGAAGCTTTCTTT.

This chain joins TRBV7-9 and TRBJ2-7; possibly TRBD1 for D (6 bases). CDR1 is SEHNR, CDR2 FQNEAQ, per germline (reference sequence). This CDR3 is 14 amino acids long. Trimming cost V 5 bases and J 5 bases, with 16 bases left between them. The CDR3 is CASSLGQPVDEQYV. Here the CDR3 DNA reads TGTGCCAGCAGCCTTGGACAGCCGGTAGACGAGCAGTACGTC.

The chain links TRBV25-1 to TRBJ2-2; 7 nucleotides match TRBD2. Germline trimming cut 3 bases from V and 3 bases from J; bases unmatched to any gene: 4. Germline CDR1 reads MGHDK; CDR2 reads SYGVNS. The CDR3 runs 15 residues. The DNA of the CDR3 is TGTGCCAGCAGTGATGCAGGGAGGGACACCGGGGAGCTGTTTTTT. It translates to CASSDAGRDTGELFF.

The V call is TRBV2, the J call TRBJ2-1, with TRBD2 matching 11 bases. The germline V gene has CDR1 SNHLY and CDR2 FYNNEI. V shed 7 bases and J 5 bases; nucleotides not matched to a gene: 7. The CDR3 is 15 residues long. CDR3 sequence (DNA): TGTGCCAGCACCGATAGCGGGAGGGCCCACAATGAGCAGTTCTTC. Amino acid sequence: CASTDSGRAHNEQFF. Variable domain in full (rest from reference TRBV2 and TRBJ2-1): EPEVTQTPSHQVTQMGQEVILRCVPISNHLYFYWYRQILGQKVEFLVSFYNNEISEKSEIFDDQFSVERPDGSNFTLKIRSTKLEDSAMYFCASTDSGRAHNEQFFGPGTRLTVL.

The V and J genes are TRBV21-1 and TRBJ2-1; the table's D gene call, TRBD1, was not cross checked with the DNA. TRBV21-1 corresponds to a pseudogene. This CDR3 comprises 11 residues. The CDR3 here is CASRSQGQQFF. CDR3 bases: TGTGCCAGCAGATCTCAGGGCCAGCAGTTCTTC.

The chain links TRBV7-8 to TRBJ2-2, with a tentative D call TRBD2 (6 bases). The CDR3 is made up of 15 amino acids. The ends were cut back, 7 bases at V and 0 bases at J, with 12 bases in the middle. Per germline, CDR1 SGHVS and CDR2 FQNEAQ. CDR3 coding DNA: TGTGCCAGCATCCTAGGAGGGGCGAACACCGGGGAGCTGTTTTTT. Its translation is CASILGGANTGELFF. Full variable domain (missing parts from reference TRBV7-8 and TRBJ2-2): GAGVSQSPRYKVAKRGQDVALRCDPISGHVSLFWYQQALGQGPEFLTYFQNEAQLDKSGLPSDRFFAERPEGSVSTLKIQRTQQEDSAVYLCASILGGANTGELFFGEGSRLTVL.

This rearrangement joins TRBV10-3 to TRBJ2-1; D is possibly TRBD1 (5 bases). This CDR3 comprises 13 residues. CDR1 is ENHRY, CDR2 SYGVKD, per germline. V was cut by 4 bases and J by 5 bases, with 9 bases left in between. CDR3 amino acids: CAISGGGDNEQFF. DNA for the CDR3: TGTGCCATCAGTGGGGGCGGAGACAATGAGCAGTTCTTC.

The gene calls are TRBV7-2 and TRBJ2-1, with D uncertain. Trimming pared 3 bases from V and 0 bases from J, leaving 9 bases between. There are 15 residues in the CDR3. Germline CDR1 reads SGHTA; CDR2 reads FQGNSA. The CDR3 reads CASSFDGTSYNEQFF. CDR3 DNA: TGTGCCAGCAGCTTCGACGGTACCTCCTACAATGAGCAGTTCTTC.

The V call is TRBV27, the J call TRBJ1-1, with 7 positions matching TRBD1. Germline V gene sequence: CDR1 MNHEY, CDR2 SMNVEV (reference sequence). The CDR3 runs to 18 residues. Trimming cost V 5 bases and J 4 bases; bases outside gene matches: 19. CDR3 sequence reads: CASSPPPGRGIWRTEAFF. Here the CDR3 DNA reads TGTGCCAGCAGTCCCCCCCCAGGCAGGGGGATTTGGCGCACTGAAGCTTTCTTT.

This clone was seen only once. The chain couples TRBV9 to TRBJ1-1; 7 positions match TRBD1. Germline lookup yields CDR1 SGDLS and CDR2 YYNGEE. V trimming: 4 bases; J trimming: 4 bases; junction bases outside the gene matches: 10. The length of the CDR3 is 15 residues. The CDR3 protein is CASSTRPGQSTEAFF. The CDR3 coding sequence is TGTGCCAGCAGCACCCGCCCGGGACAGAGCACTGAAGCTTTCTTT.

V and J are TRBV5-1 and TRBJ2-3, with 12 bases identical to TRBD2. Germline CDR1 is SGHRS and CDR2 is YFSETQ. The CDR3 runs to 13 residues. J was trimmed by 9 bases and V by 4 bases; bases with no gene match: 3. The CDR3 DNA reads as TGCGCCAGCAGCGCCGGGACTAGCGGGACGCAGTATTTT. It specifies CASSAGTSGTQYF. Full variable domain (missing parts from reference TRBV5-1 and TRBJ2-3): KAGVTQTPRYLIKTRGQQVTLSCSPISGHRSVSWYQQTPGQGLQFLFEYFSETQRNKGNFPGRFSGRQFSNSRSEMNVSTLELGDSALYLCASSAGTSGTQYFGPGTRLTVL.